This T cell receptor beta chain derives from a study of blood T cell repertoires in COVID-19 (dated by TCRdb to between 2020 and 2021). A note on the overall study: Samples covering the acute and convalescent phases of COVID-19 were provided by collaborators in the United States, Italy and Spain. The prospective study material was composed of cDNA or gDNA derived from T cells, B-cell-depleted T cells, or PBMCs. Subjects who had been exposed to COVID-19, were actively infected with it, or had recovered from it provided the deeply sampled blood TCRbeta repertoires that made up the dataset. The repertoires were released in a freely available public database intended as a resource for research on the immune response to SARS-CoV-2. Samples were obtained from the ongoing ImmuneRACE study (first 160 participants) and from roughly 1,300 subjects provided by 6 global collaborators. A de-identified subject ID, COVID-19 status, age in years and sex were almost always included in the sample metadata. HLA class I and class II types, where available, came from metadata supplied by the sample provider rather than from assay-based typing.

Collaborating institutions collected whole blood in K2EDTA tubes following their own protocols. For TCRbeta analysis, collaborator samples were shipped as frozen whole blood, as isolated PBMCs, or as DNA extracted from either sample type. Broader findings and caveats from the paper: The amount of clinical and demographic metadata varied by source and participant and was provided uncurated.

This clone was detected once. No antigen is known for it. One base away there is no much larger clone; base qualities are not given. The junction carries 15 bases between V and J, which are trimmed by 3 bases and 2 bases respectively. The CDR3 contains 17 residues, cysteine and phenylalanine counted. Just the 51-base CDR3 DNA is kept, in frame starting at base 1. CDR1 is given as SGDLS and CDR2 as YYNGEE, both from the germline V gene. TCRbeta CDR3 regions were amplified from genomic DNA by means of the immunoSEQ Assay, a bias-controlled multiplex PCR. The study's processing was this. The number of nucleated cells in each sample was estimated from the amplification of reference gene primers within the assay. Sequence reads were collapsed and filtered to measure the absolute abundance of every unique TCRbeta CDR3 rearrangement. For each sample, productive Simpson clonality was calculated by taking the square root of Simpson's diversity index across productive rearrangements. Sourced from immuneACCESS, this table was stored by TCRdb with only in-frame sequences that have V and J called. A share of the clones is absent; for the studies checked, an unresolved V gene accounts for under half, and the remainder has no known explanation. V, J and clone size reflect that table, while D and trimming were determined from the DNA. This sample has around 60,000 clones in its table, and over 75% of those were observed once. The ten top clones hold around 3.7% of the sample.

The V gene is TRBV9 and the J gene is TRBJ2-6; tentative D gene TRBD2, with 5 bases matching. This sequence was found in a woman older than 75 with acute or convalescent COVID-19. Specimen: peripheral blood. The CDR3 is CASSGNARGAGANVLTF. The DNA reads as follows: TGTGCCAGCAGCGGGAACGCTCGGGGAGCTGGGGCCAACGTCCTGACTTTC.